Listed below are T cell receptor beta chains from one sample, sequenced in a study of early stage breast cancer tumors. Assay: immunoSEQ multiplex PCR; the TCRdb copy retains only in-frame clones and omits some. The sample records about 48,000 clones, around 83% being singletons. Material for sequencing was blood. The receptors originated from a person between 50 and 60 years old with breast cancer. The CDR3 runs from the conserved cysteine through the conserved F or W. Fields, in order: CDR3 protein, V gene.

cdr3_aa: CASSLDRWNTEAFF
v_call: TRBV5-4

cdr3_aa: CASSLALGQTEQYF
v_call: TRBV11-2

cdr3_aa: CASSPGPYTEAFF
v_call: TRBV7-3

cdr3_aa: CASSKLDPGTNEKLFF
v_call: TRBV21-1

cdr3_aa: CASSLGYRGRDTEAFF
v_call: TRBV5-4

cdr3_aa: CASSLTGLGNEQFF
v_call: TRBV10-1

cdr3_aa: CASSFRLGQETQYF
v_call: TRBV7-2

cdr3_aa: CASSSTDRDYGYTF
v_call: TRBV5-6

cdr3_aa: CASSSTSHTGELFF
v_call: TRBV7-2

cdr3_aa: CASSQEALSSPLHF
v_call: TRBV4-1

cdr3_aa: CASSLFTGDNEQFF
v_call: TRBV5-1

cdr3_aa: CATRTSNSPLHF
v_call: TRBV18

cdr3_aa: CASSILRGQGADTQYF
v_call: TRBV19

cdr3_aa: CASSVGRISGNTIYF
v_call: TRBV9

cdr3_aa: CASSGTADNYGYTF
v_call: TRBV19

cdr3_aa: CASSLETGLGNYGYTF
v_call: TRBV5-8

cdr3_aa: CAWSVDGVGTDTQYF
v_call: TRBV30

cdr3_aa: CAWSASRTAYSGNTIYF
v_call: TRBV30

cdr3_aa: CASSPYSVGTGELFF
v_call: TRBV27

cdr3_aa: CAISESKGASEQYF
v_call: TRBV10-3

cdr3_aa: CATVQGQGSGYTF
v_call: TRBV27

cdr3_aa: CASSGLAASTDTQYF
v_call: TRBV9

cdr3_aa: CASSLGGSRYGYTF
v_call: TRBV7-2

cdr3_aa: CASSQGPQSNEQFF
v_call: TRBV4-3

cdr3_aa: CASSYGGQGHQPQHF
v_call: TRBV6-5

cdr3_aa: CASSQNPGHGEEQYF
v_call: TRBV4-2

cdr3_aa: CASRGSWTDTQYF
v_call: TRBV6-1